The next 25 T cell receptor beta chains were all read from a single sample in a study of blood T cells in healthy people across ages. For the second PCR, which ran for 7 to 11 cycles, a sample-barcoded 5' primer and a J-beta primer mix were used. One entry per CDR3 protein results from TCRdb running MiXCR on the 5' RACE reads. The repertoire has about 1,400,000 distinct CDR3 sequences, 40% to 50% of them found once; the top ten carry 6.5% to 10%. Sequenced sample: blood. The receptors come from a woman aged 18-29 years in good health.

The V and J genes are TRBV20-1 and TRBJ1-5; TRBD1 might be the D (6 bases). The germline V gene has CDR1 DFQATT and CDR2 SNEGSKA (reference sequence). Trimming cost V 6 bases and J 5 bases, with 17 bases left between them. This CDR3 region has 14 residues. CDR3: CSAHSRGLDQPQHF. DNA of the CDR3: TGCAGTGCCCATAGCCGGGGGCTGGATCAGCCCCAGCATTTT.

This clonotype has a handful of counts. CDR3 in amino acids: CAISGGTEQYF. The CDR3 region has the DNA TGTGCCATCAGTGGCGGGACAGAGCAGTACTTC. The V and J genes are TRBV10-3 and TRBJ2-7; D may be TRBD1 or TRBD2 (6 bases each). V lost 4 bases and J lost 7, with 8 bases in between. Germline-derived CDR1 and CDR2 are ENHRY and SYGVKD. The CDR3 sequence is 11 residues long.

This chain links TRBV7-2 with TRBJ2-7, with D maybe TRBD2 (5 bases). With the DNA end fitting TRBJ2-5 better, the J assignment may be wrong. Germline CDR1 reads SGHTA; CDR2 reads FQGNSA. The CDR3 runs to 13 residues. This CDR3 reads CASRPPTGETQYF. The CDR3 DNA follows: TGTGCCAGCAGGCCCCCTACGGGGGAGACCCAGTACTTC.

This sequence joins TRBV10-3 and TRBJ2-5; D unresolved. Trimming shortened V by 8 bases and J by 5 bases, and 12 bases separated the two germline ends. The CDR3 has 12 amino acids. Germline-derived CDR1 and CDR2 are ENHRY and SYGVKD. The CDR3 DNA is TGTGCCATCCCCCCGACCCCTGAGACCCAGTACTTC. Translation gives CAIPPTPETQYF.

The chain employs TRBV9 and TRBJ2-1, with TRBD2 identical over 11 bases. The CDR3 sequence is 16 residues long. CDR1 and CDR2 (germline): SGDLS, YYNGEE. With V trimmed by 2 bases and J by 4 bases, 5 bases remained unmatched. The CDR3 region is CASSVLAGGVYNEQFF. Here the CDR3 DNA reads TGTGCCAGCAGCGTTTTAGCGGGAGGGGTTTACAATGAGCAGTTCTTC. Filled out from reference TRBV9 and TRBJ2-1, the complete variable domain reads DSGVTQTPKHLITATGQRVTLRCSPRSGDLSVYWYQQSLDQGLQFLIQYYNGEERAKGNILERFSAQQFPDLHSELNLSSLELGDSALYFCASSVLAGGVYNEQFFGPGTRLTVL.

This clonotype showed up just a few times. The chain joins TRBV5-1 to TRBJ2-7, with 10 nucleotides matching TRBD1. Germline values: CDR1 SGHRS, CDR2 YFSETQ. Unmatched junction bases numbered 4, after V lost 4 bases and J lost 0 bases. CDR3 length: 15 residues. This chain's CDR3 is CASSERTGGSYEQYF. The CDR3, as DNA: TGCGCCAGCAGCGAACGGACAGGGGGCTCCTACGAGCAGTACTTC.

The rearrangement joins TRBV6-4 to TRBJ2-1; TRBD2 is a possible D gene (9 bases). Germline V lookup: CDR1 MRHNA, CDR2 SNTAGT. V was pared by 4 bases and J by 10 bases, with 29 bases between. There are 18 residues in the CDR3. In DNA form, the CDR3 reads TGTGCCAGCAGTGGACAGGGGATGCTAGCGGGGACATACTCGGAGCAGTTCTTC. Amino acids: CASSGQGMLAGTYSEQFF.

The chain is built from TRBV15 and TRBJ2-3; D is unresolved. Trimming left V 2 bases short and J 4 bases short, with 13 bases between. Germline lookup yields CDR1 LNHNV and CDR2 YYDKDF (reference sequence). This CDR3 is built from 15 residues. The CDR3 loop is CATSRTTPWADTQYF. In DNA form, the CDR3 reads TGTGCCACCAGCAGAACCACCCCTTGGGCAGATACGCAGTATTTT.

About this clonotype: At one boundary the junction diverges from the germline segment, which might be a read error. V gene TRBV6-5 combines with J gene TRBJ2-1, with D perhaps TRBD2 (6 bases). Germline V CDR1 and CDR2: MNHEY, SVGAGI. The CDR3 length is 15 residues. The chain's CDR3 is CANSYWGTGSNEQFF. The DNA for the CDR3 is TGTGCCAACAGTTACTGGGGGACTGGTTCCAATGAGCAGTTCTTC.

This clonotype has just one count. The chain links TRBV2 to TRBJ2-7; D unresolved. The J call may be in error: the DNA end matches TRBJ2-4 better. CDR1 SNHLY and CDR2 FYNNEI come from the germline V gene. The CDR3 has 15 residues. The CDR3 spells CASSSRQLAKNIQYF. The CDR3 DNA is TGTGCCAGCAGTTCAAGACAACTAGCCAAAAACATTCAGTACTTC.

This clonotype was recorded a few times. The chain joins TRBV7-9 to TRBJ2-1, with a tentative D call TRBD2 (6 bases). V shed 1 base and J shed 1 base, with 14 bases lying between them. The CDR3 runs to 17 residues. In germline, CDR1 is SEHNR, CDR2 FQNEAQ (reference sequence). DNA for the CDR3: TGTGCCAGCAGCTTAGATCACGGGAGCGGATCCTACAATGAGCAGTTCTTC. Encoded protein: CASSLDHGSGSYNEQFF.

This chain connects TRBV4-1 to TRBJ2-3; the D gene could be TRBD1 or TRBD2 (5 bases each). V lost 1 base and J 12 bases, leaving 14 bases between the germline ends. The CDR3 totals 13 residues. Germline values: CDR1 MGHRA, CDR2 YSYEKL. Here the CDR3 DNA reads TGCGCCAGCAGCCAAGTCGGGGACGCCCGTCAGTATTTT. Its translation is CASSQVGDARQYF.

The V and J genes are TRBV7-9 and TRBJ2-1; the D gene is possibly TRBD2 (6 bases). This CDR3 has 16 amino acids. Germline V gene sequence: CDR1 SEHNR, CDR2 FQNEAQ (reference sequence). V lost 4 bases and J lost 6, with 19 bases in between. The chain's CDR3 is CASSSKTSLMFNEQFF. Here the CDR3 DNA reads TGTGCCAGCAGCTCAAAGACTAGTTTGATGTTCAATGAGCAGTTCTTC.

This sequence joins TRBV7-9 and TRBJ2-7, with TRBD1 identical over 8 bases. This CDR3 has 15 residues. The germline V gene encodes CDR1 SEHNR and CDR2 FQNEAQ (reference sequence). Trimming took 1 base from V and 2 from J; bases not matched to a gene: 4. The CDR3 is CASSLENRGAYEQYF. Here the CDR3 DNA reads TGTGCCAGCAGCTTAGAGAACAGGGGGGCCTACGAGCAGTACTTC.

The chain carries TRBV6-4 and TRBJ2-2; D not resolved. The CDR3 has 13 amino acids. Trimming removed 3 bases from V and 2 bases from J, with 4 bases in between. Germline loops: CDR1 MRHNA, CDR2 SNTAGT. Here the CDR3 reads CASSEDNTGELFF. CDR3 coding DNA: TGTGCCAGCAGTGAGGACAACACCGGGGAGCTGTTTTTT.

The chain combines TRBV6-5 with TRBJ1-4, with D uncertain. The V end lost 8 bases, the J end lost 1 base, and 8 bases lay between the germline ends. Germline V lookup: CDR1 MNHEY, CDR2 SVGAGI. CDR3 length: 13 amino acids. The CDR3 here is CASGSGTNEKLFF. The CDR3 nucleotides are TGTGCCAGCGGCTCGGGAACTAATGAAAAACTGTTTTTT.

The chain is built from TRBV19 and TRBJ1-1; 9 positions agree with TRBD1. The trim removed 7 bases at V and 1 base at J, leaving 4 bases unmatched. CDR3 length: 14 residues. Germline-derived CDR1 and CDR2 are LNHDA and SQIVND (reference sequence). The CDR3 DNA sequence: TGTGCCAGTATCATGACAGGGGGGAACACTGAAGCTTTCTTT. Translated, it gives CASIMTGGNTEAFF.

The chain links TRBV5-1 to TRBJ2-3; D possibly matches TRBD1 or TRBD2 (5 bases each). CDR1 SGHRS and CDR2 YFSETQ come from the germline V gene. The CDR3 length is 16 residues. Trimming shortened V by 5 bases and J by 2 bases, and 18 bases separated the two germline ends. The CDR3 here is CASRAFSGTFTDTQYF. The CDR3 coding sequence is TGCGCCAGCAGAGCTTTCTCCGGGACCTTCACAGATACGCAGTATTTT.

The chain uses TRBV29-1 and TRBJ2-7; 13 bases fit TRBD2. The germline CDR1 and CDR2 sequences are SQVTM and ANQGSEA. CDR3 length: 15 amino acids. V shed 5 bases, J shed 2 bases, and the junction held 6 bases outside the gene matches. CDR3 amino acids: CSVSGTSGEAYEQYF. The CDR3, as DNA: TGCAGCGTTTCAGGGACTAGCGGGGAGGCCTACGAGCAGTACTTC.

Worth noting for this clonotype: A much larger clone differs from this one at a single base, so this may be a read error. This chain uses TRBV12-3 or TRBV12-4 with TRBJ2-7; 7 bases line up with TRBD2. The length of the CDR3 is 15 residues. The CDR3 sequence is CAGSLSGASSYEQYF. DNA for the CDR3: TGTGCCGGCAGCCTAAGCGGGGCTTCTTCCTACGAGCAGTACTTC.

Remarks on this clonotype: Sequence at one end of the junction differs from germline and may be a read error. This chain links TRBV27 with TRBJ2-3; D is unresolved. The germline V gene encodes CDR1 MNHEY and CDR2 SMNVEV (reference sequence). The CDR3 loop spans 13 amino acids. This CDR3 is CASTAIFTETQYF. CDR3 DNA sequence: TGTGCCAGCACAGCTATATTCACAGAGACGCAGTATTTT.

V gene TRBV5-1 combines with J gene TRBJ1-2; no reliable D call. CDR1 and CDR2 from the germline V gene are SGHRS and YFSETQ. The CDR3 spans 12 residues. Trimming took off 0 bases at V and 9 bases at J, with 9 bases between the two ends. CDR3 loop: CASSLESGSYTF. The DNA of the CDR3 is TGCGCCAGCAGCTTGGAGAGTGGAAGCTACACCTTC.

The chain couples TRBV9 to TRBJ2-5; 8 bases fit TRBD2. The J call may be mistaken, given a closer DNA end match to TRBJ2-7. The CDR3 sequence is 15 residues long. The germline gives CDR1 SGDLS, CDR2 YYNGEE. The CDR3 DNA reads TGTGCCAGCAGCCCCGGGGGGGGGACTACCTACGAGCAGTACTTC. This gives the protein CASSPGGGTTYEQYF.

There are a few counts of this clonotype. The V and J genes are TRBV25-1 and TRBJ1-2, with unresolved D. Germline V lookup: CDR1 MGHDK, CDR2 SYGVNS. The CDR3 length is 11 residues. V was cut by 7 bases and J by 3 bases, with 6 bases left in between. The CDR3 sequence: CASMNDYGYTF. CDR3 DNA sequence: TGTGCCAGCATGAATGACTATGGCTACACCTTC.

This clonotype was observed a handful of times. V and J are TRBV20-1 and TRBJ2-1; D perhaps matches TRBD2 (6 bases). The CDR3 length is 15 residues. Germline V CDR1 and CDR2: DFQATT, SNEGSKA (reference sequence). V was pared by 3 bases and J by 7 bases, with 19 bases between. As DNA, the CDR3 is TGCAGTGCTAGGGACCAGCGGCCGGGGAGGAATGAGCAGTTCTTC. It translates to CSARDQRPGRNEQFF.